This TCR beta chain originates from a study of technical replicates of blood from a few donors. The CDR3 spans 14 residues. The germline V gene encodes CDR1 SGHRS and CDR2 YFSETQ. The ends were cut back, 5 bases at V and 2 bases at J, with 14 bases in the middle. Repertoires were generated with immunoSEQ multiplex PCR, while TCRdb's copy carries only in-frame clones and drops some. The sample lists over 85,000 clones, roughly 95% seen once, with less than 0.35% in the top ten. The TCR comes from a human donor in good health. This sequence joins TRBV5-1 and TRBJ2-7; D may be TRBD1 (5 bases). The sequenced material came from T cells isolated from PBMCs. The CDR3 here is CASRGALKAYEQYF. CDR3 nucleotide sequence: TGCGCCAGCAGAGGGGCGTTGAAAGCCTACGAGCAGTACTTC.